The clone carrying this T cell receptor beta chain was detected many times. What it binds is not known. The data were obtained in a study of T cells in Graves' hyperthyroidism and ophthalmopathy. Study findings and constraints: Ophthalmopathy, as predicted by the model, came a median about seven months after the prediction. Within blood appeared most thyroid clonotypes that had expanded above 0.001.

Amplification targeted TCR beta CDR3 regions from RNA transcripts. Carried out on the TCR CDR3, a first-round RT-PCR used the HTBI primer set. TCRdb called the multiplex PCR reads again in MiXCR, with one record for every CDR3 protein. The sample shows 200,000 to 300,000 distinct CDR3 sequences, around 24% of them seen only once. With V trimmed by 6 bases and J by 2 bases, 12 bases remained unmatched. The CDR3 length is 16 residues. Germline lookup yields CDR1 DFQATT and CDR2 SNEGSKA (reference sequence). Lactation, pregnancy, other autoimmune disease or uncontrolled infection excluded patients. The TCR originated in a woman in her forties with Graves' ophthalmopathy. The chain joins TRBV20-1 to TRBJ2-7, with 11 bases lining up with TRBD1. Sequenced input: blood. The CDR3 spells CSALRDRGSLTYEQYF. The CDR3 nucleotides are TGCAGTGCCCTCCGGGACAGGGGGTCTCTGACCTACGAGCAGTACTTC.